This note documents a single TCR beta chain sequence. These data belong to a study of tumor-infiltrating lymphocytes in oesophageal squamous cell carcinoma. From germline, CDR1 is SGHNT and CDR2 YENEEA. CDR3 length: 14 amino acids. V was cut by 3 bases and J by 2 bases, with 10 bases left in between. TCRdb ran MiXCR on the PCR reads and lists one entry per CDR3 protein. The data show around 19,000 distinct CDR3 sequences, about 50% seen once. The origin of this receptor is a female donor with esophageal squamous cell carcinoma. J is TRBJ1-1 and V is TRBV11-3; tentative D call: TRBD1 (5 bases). Material for sequencing was normal esophageal tissue next to the tumor. The CDR3 is CASSFQGKNTEAFF. DNA for the CDR3: TGTGCCAGCAGCTTTCAGGGCAAAAACACTGAAGCTTTCTTT. The whole variable domain, filled in from reference TRBV11-3 and TRBJ1-1, reads EAGVVQSPRYKIIEKKQPVAFWCNPISGHNTLYWYLQNLGQGPELLIRYENEEAVDDSQLPKDRFSAERLKGVDSTLKIQPAELGDSAVYLCASSFQGKNTEAFFGQGTRLTVV.